Each of the 32 T cell receptor beta chains below was sequenced from the same sample in a study of cytomegalovirus exposure and HLA in healthy donors (dated by TCRdb to the late 2010s). Library method: the immunoSEQ multiplex PCR assay. What TCRdb holds here is the immuneACCESS table cut down to in-frame rearrangements. Part of the clones is not present; checked against another copy, under half of the missing clones reflect an unresolved V gene, and the others are unexplained. The sample table contains about 160,000 clones; only one count was recorded for approximately 88% of them. The top ten clonotypes cover 10% to 13% of the sample. The sequencing input was PBMCs. The receptors stem from a young man in good health and CMV-seropositive.

The chain recombines TRBV7-9 with TRBJ2-5; unclear D gene. Between the trimmed V and J ends, which lost 5 bases and 5 bases, there was a span of 6 bases. This CDR3 has 11 amino acids. CDR1 is SEHNR and CDR2 is FQNEAQ in the germline V gene (reference sequence). The CDR3 is CASSQKETQYF. The CDR3, as DNA: TGTGCCAGCAGCCAGAAGGAGACCCAGTACTTC.

The chain is built from TRBV27 and TRBJ2-1, with 11 nucleotides matching TRBD2. Losses at the gene ends were 6 bases for V and 6 bases for J; bases not matched to a gene: 7. The germline V gene has CDR1 MNHEY and CDR2 SMNVEV (reference sequence). The length of the CDR3 is 15 residues. The CDR3 DNA is TGTGCCAGCAGCCCGTTAGCGGGAGGGCCCAATGAGCAGTTCTTC. Translation gives CASSPLAGGPNEQFF.

The chain carries TRBV9 and TRBJ2-5; the match to TRBD2 covers 11 bases. The J segment lost 2 bases and the V segment lost 6 bases, leaving 3 bases of the junction unmatched. The CDR3 extends over 14 amino acids. Germline V CDR1 and CDR2: SGDLS, YYNGEE. CDR3 coding DNA: TGTGCCAGCACTAGCGGGGGGACACAAGAGACCCAGTACTTC. Translation: CASTSGGTQETQYF.

The CDR3 coding sequence is TGTGCCAGCACTGGTGAGGGAGCAGGTGGGGCCAACGTCCTGACTTTC. Translating it yields CASTGEGAGGANVLTF. The gene calls are TRBV25-1 and TRBJ2-6, with D maybe TRBD2 (5 bases). The V gene's germline CDR1 is MGHDK and CDR2 SYGVNS. The CDR3 runs 16 residues. With 7 bases removed from V and 3 bases from J, the gap between germline ends came to 16 bases.

The CDR3 nucleotides read TGCGCCAGCAGCCAAGGACAGGAGATACTTGAAGCTTTCTTT. Its translation is CASSQGQEILEAFF. V and J are TRBV4-1 and TRBJ1-1; possible D gene TRBD1, 6 bases. This CDR3 comprises 14 residues. V lost 1 base and J lost 7, with 13 bases in between. The germline V gene encodes CDR1 MGHRA and CDR2 YSYEKL.

The gene calls are TRBV5-6 and TRBJ2-7; TRBD2 matches at 12 bases. Germline-derived CDR1 and CDR2 are SGHDT and YYEEEE. The trim removed 4 bases at V and 6 bases at J, leaving 2 bases unmatched. This CDR3 is built from 13 residues. In DNA, the CDR3 is TGTGCCAGCAGCCGGACTAGCGGGGTCGAGCAGTACTTC. Residues: CASSRTSGVEQYF.

J is TRBJ2-7 and V is TRBV19; 10 bases match TRBD1. V trimming: 3 bases; J trimming: 7 bases; junction bases outside the gene matches: 9. Germline-derived CDR1 and CDR2 are LNHDA and SQIVND (reference sequence). This CDR3 region has 15 residues. DNA for the CDR3: TGTGCCAGTAGTATGACAGGGGGCGCTTTGGATGAGCAGTACTTC. Its translation: CASSMTGGALDEQYF. Full variable domain (outside the CDR3, taken from reference TRBV19 and TRBJ2-7): DGGITQSPKYLFRKEGQNVTLSCEQNLNHDAMYWYRQDPGQGLRLIYYSQIVNDFQKGDIAEGYSVSREKKESFPLTVTSAQKNPTAFYLCASSMTGGALDEQYFGPGTRLTVT.

The chain recombines TRBV6-1 with TRBJ1-5; unclear D gene. Germline V gives CDR1 MNHNS, CDR2 SASEGT. V was trimmed by 4 bases and J by 0 bases, leaving 16 bases between them. The CDR3 consists of 17 residues. The CDR3, as DNA: TGTGCCAGCAGTGGCCAGAGGGAGCTCTATAGCAATCAGCCCCAGCATTTT. Its protein product is CASSGQRELYSNQPQHF.

The chain couples TRBV2 to TRBJ2-1; D is possibly TRBD2 (5 bases). Germline V gene data show CDR1 as SNHLY and CDR2 as FYNNEI. The CDR3 is 15 amino acids. V shed 2 bases and J shed 0 bases, with 8 bases lying between them. CDR3 in amino acids: CASSERESSYNEQFF. The CDR3 DNA reads TGTGCCAGCAGTGAACGGGAAAGCTCCTACAATGAGCAGTTCTTC.

This chain uses TRBV29-1 with TRBJ2-5; 10 nucleotides match TRBD2. V lost 3 bases and J lost 3; bases outside the gene matches: 7. CDR1 SQVTM and CDR2 ANQGSEA come from the germline V gene. This CDR3 contains 15 residues. For the CDR3, the DNA is TGCAGCGTTGACATGTGGACTAGCGGAGAAGAGACCCAGTACTTC. Translated: CSVDMWTSGEETQYF.

This clone came up once. The CDR3 coding sequence is TGCGCCAGCAGTGAGGCCCGGGGTTGGGCCACTGAAGCTTTCTTT. Its protein is CASSEARGWATEAFF. This chain joins TRBV10-1 and TRBJ1-1; D is unresolved. Per the germline V gene, CDR1 is WNHNN and CDR2 is SYGVQD (reference sequence). V was pared by 2 bases and J by 4 bases, with 14 bases between. The CDR3 runs 15 residues.

The chain combines TRBV30 with TRBJ2-2, with 8 positions matching TRBD1. This CDR3 is 14 amino acids long. CDR1 is GTSNPN, CDR2 SVGIG, per germline (reference sequence). The V and J ends lost 4 bases and 3 bases, in that order; junction bases with no gene match: 4. CDR3 coding DNA: TGTGCCTGGAATAACAGGGGGGACACCGGGGAGCTGTTTTTT. Amino acids: CAWNNRGDTGELFF.

With regard to this clone: Lacking the conserved final phenylalanine or tryptophan, this CDR3 likely reflects a read error. The limits of the CDR3 on the DNA are not certain, so only TCRdb's listed CDR3 is given. The chain uses TRBV7-9 and TRBJ1-1. The CDR3 contains 9 residues when both ends are counted. In germline, CDR1 is SEHNR, CDR2 FQNEAQ (reference sequence). CDR3 sequence: CASSLGSDA.

The chain combines TRBV30 with TRBJ1-2, with D perhaps TRBD1 (6 bases). With 2 bases removed from V and 3 bases from J, the gap between germline ends came to 16 bases. Germline loops: CDR1 GTSNPN, CDR2 SVGIG (reference sequence). The length of the CDR3 is 15 residues. The CDR3 DNA sequence: TGTGCCTGGAGTAAAGGGTACAGGGAGTACTATGGCTACACCTTC. Translating it yields CAWSKGYREYYGYTF.

V gene TRBV30 combines with J gene TRBJ2-5; TRBD2 agrees at 12 bases. Germline V CDR1 and CDR2: GTSNPN, SVGIG (reference sequence). The V and J ends lost 3 bases and 4 bases, in that order; junction bases with no gene match: 9. The CDR3 is made up of 16 amino acids. The CDR3 DNA follows: TGTGCCTGGAGCCGAGGACTAGCGGGACAATCAGAGACCCAGTACTTC. Its protein is CAWSRGLAGQSETQYF.

V is TRBV4-3 and J is TRBJ1-6; 7 bases map to TRBD1. The CDR3 spans 15 residues. The V gene's germline CDR1 is LGHNA and CDR2 YSLEER. Trimming took 3 bases from V and 5 from J; bases not matched to a gene: 4. CDR3: CASSQGQPNNSPLHF. CDR3 nucleotide sequence: TGCGCCAGCAGCCAGGGACAGCCTAATAATTCACCCCTCCACTTT.

The chain uses TRBV7-8 and TRBJ1-6; 7 nucleotides match TRBD1. Per the germline V gene, CDR1 is SGHVS and CDR2 is FQNEAQ. V dropped 2 bases and J dropped 8; count of bases not matched to a gene: 3. This CDR3 region has 14 residues. The CDR3 loop is CASSLRGQDSPLHF. The CDR3 DNA reads TGTGCCAGCAGCTTAAGGGGGCAGGATTCACCCCTCCACTTT.

The CDR3 nucleotides are TGTGCCAGCAGCCCGGGACTAGCGGTCTACGAGCAGTACTTC. Encoded protein: CASSPGLAVYEQYF. The chain has TRBV7-2 and TRBJ2-7; 11 nucleotides align to TRBD2. Germline V gene data show CDR1 as SGHTA and CDR2 as FQGNSA. J gave up 3 bases and V 5 bases, and 3 bases lay outside the gene matches. CDR3 length equals 14 residues.

The rearrangement joins TRBV5-8 to TRBJ1-2; 7 bases fit TRBD1. The germline CDR1 and CDR2 sequences are SGHTS and YDEGEE. This CDR3 is built from 16 residues. V shed 3 bases, J shed 8 bases, and the junction held 16 bases outside the gene matches. CDR3 loop: CASSSPGQELSRGYTF. The DNA of the CDR3 is TGTGCCAGCAGCTCACCCGGACAGGAACTTTCTAGGGGCTACACCTTC.

The chain uses TRBV10-3 and TRBJ1-2, with D possibly TRBD1 on 6 matching bases. This CDR3 has 14 residues. V lost 0 bases, J lost 3 bases, and 8 bases lay in between. The germline gives CDR1 ENHRY, CDR2 SYGVKD. The CDR3 region is CAISESAGDYGYTF. The DNA of the CDR3 is TGTGCCATCAGTGAGTCGGCAGGGGACTATGGCTACACCTTC.

This clone occurred once. The J gene is TRBJ2-5, the V gene TRBV28; tentatively, D is TRBD2 (6 bases). Germline lookup yields CDR1 MDHEN and CDR2 SYDVKM. V lost 3 bases, J lost 2 bases, and 13 bases lay in between. The CDR3 runs to 15 residues. The CDR3 spells CASSLDYGTQETQYF. The DNA of the CDR3 is TGTGCCAGCAGTTTGGACTACGGGACGCAAGAGACCCAGTACTTC.

This clone was seen a handful of times. V gene TRBV11-3 combines with J gene TRBJ2-2, with TRBD1 matching 7 bases. In germline, CDR1 is SGHNT, CDR2 YENEEA. This CDR3 spans 15 amino acids. V was pared by 5 bases and J by 1 base, with 4 bases of the junction left unmatched. The CDR3 sequence: CASSARTGNTGELFF. Here the CDR3 DNA reads TGTGCCAGCAGCGCTCGGACAGGGAACACCGGGGAGCTGTTTTTT.

Here the CDR3 reads CASSQAGRNTEAFF. The CDR3 DNA sequence: TGCGCCAGCAGCCAAGCAGGAAGGAACACTGAAGCTTTCTTT. The chain employs TRBV4-3 and TRBJ1-1; D remains unclear. Germline V CDR1 and CDR2: LGHNA, YSLEER. V was cut by 1 base and J by 1 base, with 7 bases left in between. The CDR3 spans 14 residues.

The rearrangement joins TRBV28 to TRBJ1-2; possibly TRBD1 for D (5 bases). The CDR3 length is 16 residues. The germline gives CDR1 MDHEN, CDR2 SYDVKM. Trimming left V 2 bases short and J 4 bases short, with 17 bases between. CDR3 nucleotide sequence: TGTGCCAGCAGTTTAACAGGATCAACCGAGTCCTATGGCTACACCTTC. It codes for CASSLTGSTESYGYTF.

The J gene is TRBJ2-1, the V gene TRBV2; 9 bases agree with TRBD2. V gave up 7 bases and J gave up 13 bases; unmatched junction bases: 14. Germline CDR1 reads SNHLY; CDR2 reads FYNNEI. This CDR3 is 14 amino acids long. The CDR3 DNA reads as TGTGCCAGCACCGACCGGATAGCGGGGGCCCAACAGTTCTTC. Amino acids: CASTDRIAGAQQFF.

V usage is TRBV28 and J usage is TRBJ1-1, with 7 bases lining up with TRBD1. Germline CDR1 and CDR2: MDHEN and SYDVKM. The CDR3 sequence is 15 residues long. The V and J ends lost 3 bases and 1 base, in that order; junction bases with no gene match: 5. The chain's CDR3 is CASSLGGQKNTEAFF. The CDR3 DNA sequence: TGTGCCAGCAGTTTGGGGGGACAGAAGAACACTGAAGCTTTCTTT.

The count of this clone is one. The genes are TRBV29-1 and TRBJ2-7, with TRBD1 matching over 7 bases. The CDR3 length is 13 residues. Germline values: CDR1 SQVTM, CDR2 ANQGSEA. V shed 4 bases, J shed 2 bases, and the junction held 5 bases outside the gene matches. For the CDR3, the DNA is TGCAGCGTTGGGACAGGCTGGGCCTACGAGCAGTACTTC. Encoded protein: CSVGTGWAYEQYF.

The rearrangement uses TRBV4-3 and TRBJ1-2, with D possibly being TRBD1 (5 bases). The V gene's germline CDR1 is LGHNA and CDR2 YSLEER. Trimming shortened V by 0 bases and J by 5 bases, and 13 bases separated the two germline ends. The CDR3 extends over 15 amino acids. Here the CDR3 reads CASSQEGRVVYGYTF. Written as DNA, the CDR3 is TGCGCCAGCAGCCAAGAAGGCAGGGTTGTTTATGGCTACACCTTC.

The chain uses TRBV5-4 and TRBJ2-1, with 12 positions matching TRBD2. The CDR3 is 15 amino acids. Germline lookup yields CDR1 SGHNT and CDR2 YYREEE (reference sequence). V dropped 2 bases and J dropped 5; count of bases not matched to a gene: 2. DNA of the CDR3: TGTGCCAGCAGCTTCACTAGCGGGGGGAACAATGAGCAGTTCTTC. This sequence encodes CASSFTSGGNNEQFF.

This sequence joins TRBV5-1 and TRBJ2-2; TRBD1 matches 9 bases. CDR1 SGHRS and CDR2 YFSETQ come from the germline V gene. The CDR3 length is 16 residues. Trimming took 4 bases from V and 0 from J; bases not matched to a gene: 4. CDR3 sequence reads: CASSRGQGSNTGELFF. The CDR3 DNA reads TGCGCCAGCAGCAGGGGACAGGGATCGAACACCGGGGAGCTGTTTTTT.

This clone has a handful of counts. The chain combines TRBV5-4 with TRBJ2-3, with D possibly matching TRBD1 (5 bases). This CDR3 has 15 residues. V gave up 5 bases and J gave up 1 base, with 14 bases separating them. Germline V gives CDR1 SGHNT, CDR2 YYREEE (reference sequence). DNA for the CDR3: TGTGCCAGCAGTTCTCCCCAAGGGGGCACAGATACGCAGTATTTT. It encodes CASSSPQGGTDTQYF.

The chain links TRBV27 to TRBJ2-3, with 10 bases that match TRBD1. Losses at the gene ends were 5 bases for V and 6 bases for J; bases not matched to a gene: 5. The CDR3 is made up of 14 amino acids. The V gene's germline CDR1 is MNHEY and CDR2 SMNVEV (reference sequence). The CDR3 DNA is TGTGCCAGCAGTGTGGACAGGGGGTGGGATACGCAGTATTTT. Its protein product is CASSVDRGWDTQYF.